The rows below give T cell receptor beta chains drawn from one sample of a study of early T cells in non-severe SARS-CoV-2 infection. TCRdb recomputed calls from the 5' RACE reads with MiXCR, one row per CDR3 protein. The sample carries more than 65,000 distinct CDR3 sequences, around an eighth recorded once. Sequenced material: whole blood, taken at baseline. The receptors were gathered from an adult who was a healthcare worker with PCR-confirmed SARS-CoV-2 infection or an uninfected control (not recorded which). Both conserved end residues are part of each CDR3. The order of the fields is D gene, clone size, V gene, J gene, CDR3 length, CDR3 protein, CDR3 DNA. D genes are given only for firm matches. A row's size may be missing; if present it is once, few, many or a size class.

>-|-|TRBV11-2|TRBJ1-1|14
CASSESTGLGEAFF
TGTGCCAGCAGCGAAAGCACAGGGTTGGGCGAAGCTTTCTTT
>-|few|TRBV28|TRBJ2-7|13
CASTGYVSYEQYF
TGTGCCAGCACGGGGTACGTCTCCTACGAGCAGTACTTC
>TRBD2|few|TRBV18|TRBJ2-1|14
CASSPLAGSHEQFF
TGTGCCAGCTCACCACTAGCGGGGTCGCATGAGCAGTTCTTC
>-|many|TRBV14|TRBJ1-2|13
CASSQVGKHGYTF
TGTGCCAGCAGCCAAGTGGGGAAGCATGGCTACACCTTC
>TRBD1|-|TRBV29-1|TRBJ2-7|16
CSVEDRDRVGFYEQYF
TGCAGCGTTGAAGACCGGGACAGGGTAGGTTTCTACGAGCAGTACTTC
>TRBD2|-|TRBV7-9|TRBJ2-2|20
CASSLAGTSGIAGGTGELFF
TGTGCCAGCAGCTTAGCGGGGACTAGCGGAATCGCAGGGGGCACCGGGGAGCTGTTTTTT
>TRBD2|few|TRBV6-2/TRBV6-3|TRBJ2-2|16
CASSFGLAANTGELFF
TGTGCCAGCAGTTTTGGACTAGCGGCGAACACCGGGGAGCTGTTTTTT
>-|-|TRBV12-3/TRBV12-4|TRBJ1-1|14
CASTMGIMNTEAFF
TGTGCCAGCACTATGGGGATCATGAACACTGAAGCTTTCTTT
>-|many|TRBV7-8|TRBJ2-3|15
CASSLRDSSTDTQYF
TGTGCCAGCAGCTTACGTGACTCAAGCACAGATACGCAGTATTTT
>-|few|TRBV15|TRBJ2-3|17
CATSRDIWASGTDTQYF
TGTGCCACCAGCAGAGATATTTGGGCTAGCGGCACAGATACGCAGTATTTT
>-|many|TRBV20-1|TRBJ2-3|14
CSARRGGGTDTQYF
TGCAGTGCCCGAAGGGGGGGCGGGACAGATACGCAGTATTTT
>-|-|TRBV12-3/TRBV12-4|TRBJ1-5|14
CASSFEGNNQPQHF
TGTGCCAGCAGTTTTGAGGGGAACAATCAGCCCCAGCATTTT
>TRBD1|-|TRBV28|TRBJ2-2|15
CASRGPGQGTGELFF
TGTGCCAGCAGGGGACCGGGACAGGGCACCGGGGAGCTGTTTTTT
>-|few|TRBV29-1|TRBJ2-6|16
CSVRDAPLSGANVLTF
TGCAGCGTGAGGGACGCCCCGCTCTCTGGGGCCAACGTCCTGACTTTC
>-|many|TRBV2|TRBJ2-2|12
CASSPNTGELFF
TGTGCCAGCAGTCCTAACACCGGGGAGCTGTTTTTT
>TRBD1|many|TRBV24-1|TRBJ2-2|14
CATRDRGLTGELFF
TGTGCCACCCGTGACAGGGGGCTCACCGGGGAGCTGTTTTTT
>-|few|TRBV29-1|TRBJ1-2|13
CSVALLGNYGYTF
TGCAGCGTAGCCCTCCTAGGGAACTATGGCTACACCTTC
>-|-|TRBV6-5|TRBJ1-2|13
CASSPEGGSGYTF
TGTGCCAGCAGTCCCGAGGGAGGGTCCGGCTACACCTTC
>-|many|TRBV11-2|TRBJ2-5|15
CASSLDGAVQETQYF
TGTGCCAGCAGCTTAGATGGGGCAGTACAAGAGACCCAGTACTTC
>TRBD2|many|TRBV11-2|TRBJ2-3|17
CASSLSGTSGVRDTQYF
TGTGCCAGCAGCTTATCCGGGACTAGCGGGGTCCGGGATACGCAGTATTTT
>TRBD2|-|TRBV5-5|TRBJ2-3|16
CASSLSGGASTDTQYF
TGTGCCAGCAGCCTTAGCGGGGGGGCCTCCACAGATACGCAGTATTTT
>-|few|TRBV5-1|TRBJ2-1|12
CASSFLGDEQFF
TGCGCCAGCAGCTTTCTCGGTGATGAGCAGTTCTTC
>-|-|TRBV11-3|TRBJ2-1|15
CASSLNLGGSDEQFF
TGTGCCAGCAGCTTGAACCTAGGGGGGAGTGATGAGCAGTTCTTC
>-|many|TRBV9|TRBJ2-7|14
CASSVVDYSYEQYF
TGTGCCAGCAGCGTAGTGGACTACTCCTACGAGCAGTACTTC
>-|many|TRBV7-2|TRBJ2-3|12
CASSRIPDTQYF
TGTGCCAGCAGCCGTATCCCAGATACGCAGTATTTT
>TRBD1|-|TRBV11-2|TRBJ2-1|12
CASSRTGVEQFF
TGTGCCAGCAGCCGGACAGGAGTTGAGCAGTTCTTC
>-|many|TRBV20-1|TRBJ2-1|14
CSALGGPVSNEQFF
TGCAGTGCCCTGGGGGGGCCGGTCTCCAATGAGCAGTTCTTC
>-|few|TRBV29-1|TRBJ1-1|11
CSVEWPAEAFF
TGCAGCGTTGAGTGGCCCGCGGAGGCTTTCTTT
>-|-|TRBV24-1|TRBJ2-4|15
CATSDPGGPEGIQYF
TGTGCCACCAGTGACCCGGGCGGGCCCGAGGGCATTCAGTACTTC
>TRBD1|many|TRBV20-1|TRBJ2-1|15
CSATVGDRGYNEQFF
TGCAGTGCTACGGTTGGGGACAGGGGATACAATGAGCAGTTCTTC
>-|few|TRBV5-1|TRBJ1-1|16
CASRLVAEGGGTEAFF
TGCGCCAGCAGGTTAGTCGCGGAAGGAGGAGGCACTGAAGCTTTCTTT
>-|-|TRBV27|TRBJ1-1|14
CASKSWGLNTEAFF
TGTGCCAGCAAATCTTGGGGATTGAACACTGAAGCTTTCTTT
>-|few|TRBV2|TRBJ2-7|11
CASSISYEQYF
TGTGCCAGCAGTATCTCCTACGAGCAGTACTTC
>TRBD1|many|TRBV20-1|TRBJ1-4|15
CSASRVTGKNEKLFF
TGCAGTGCTAGTAGAGTGACAGGGAAGAATGAAAAACTGTTTTTT
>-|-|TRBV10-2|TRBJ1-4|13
CASMASALEKLFF
TGCGCCAGCATGGCCTCAGCCCTAGAAAAACTGTTTTTT
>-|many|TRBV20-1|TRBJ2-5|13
CSARVTSQETQYF
TGCAGTGCTAGAGTGACTAGTCAAGAGACCCAGTACTTC
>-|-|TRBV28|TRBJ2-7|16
CASSPTPGFYSYEQYF
TGTGCCAGCAGTCCCACCCCGGGATTCTATAGCTACGAGCAGTACTTC
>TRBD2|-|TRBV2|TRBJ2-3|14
CASSTLAGVDTQYF
TGTGCCAGCAGTACACTAGCGGGGGTCGATACGCAGTATTTT
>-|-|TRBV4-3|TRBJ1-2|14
CASSQDRVGLGYTF
TGCGCCAGCAGCCAAGATCGTGTAGGGCTAGGCTACACCTTC
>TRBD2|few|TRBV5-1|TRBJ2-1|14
CASSLPKGLSEQFF
TGCGCCAGCAGCTTGCCCAAGGGACTAAGTGAGCAGTTCTTC
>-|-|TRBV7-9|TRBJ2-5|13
CASSGSGEETQYF
TGTGCCAGCAGCGGAAGTGGGGAGGAGACCCAGTACTTC
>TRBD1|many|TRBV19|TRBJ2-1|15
CASSIVGGPYNEQFF
TGTGCCAGTAGTATAGTAGGGGGCCCCTACAATGAGCAGTTCTTC
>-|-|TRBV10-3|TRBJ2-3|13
CAISEIDTDTQYF
TGTGCCATCAGTGAGATTGACACAGATACGCAGTATTTT
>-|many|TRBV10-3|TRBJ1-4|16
CAISESSNSGWEKLFF
TGTGCCATCAGTGAGTCGAGCAATTCAGGTTGGGAAAAACTGTTTTTT
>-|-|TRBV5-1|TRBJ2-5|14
CASSLTGREETQYF
TGCGCCAGCAGCTTGACAGGGCGGGAAGAGACCCAGTACTTC
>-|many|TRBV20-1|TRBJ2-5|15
CSARDPRSAGETQYF
TGCAGTGCTAGAGACCCGCGGTCGGCGGGGGAGACCCAGTACTTC
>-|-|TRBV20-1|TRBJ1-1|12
CSASQGNTEAFF
TGCAGTGCTAGCCAAGGGAACACTGAAGCTTTCTTT
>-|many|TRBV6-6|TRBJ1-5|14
CASTPTGFAQPQHF
TGTGCCAGCACCCCCACAGGGTTCGCTCAGCCCCAGCATTTT
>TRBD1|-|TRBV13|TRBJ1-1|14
CASSATGFGTEAFF
TGTGCCAGCAGCGCGACAGGGTTCGGCACTGAAGCTTTCTTT
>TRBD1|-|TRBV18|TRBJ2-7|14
CASSPTGGPYEQYF
TGTGCCAGCTCACCTACAGGGGGCCCTTACGAGCAGTACTTC
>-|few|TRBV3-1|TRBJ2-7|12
CASSRTGLGQYF
TGTGCCAGCAGCCGTACCGGACTTGGGCAGTACTTC
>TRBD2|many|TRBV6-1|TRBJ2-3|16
CASSETSGISTDTQYF
TGTGCCAGCAGTGAGACTAGCGGAATAAGCACAGATACGCAGTATTTT
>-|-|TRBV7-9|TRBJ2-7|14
CASSLDPYSYEQYF
TGTGCCAGCAGCTTAGACCCTTACTCCTACGAGCAGTACTTC
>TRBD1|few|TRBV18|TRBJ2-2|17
CASSPLQTGVDTGELFF
TGTGCCAGCTCACCACTGCAGACAGGGGTCGACACCGGGGAGCTGTTTTTT
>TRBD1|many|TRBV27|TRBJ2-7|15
CASSLVGQVSYEQYF
TGTGCCAGCAGTTTGGTGGGACAGGTCTCCTACGAGCAGTACTTC
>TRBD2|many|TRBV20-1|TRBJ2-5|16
CSARSGTSGVGETQYF
TGCAGTGCTAGATCCGGGACTAGCGGGGTCGGAGAGACCCAGTACTTC
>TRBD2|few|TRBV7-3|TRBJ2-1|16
CASSLMGTSGGSEQFF
TGTGCCAGCAGCTTAATGGGGACTAGCGGGGGCTCTGAGCAGTTCTTC